The rows below give T cell receptor beta chains drawn from one sample of a study of T cells in Graves' hyperthyroidism and ophthalmopathy. TCRdb called the multiplex PCR reads again in MiXCR, with one record for every CDR3 protein. The table includes hundreds of thousands of distinct CDR3 sequences, 12% to 15% detected once. The sequencing sample was made of blood. These TCRs come from a young woman with Graves' hyperthyroidism. Both conserved end residues are part of each CDR3. D genes are given only for firm matches. A clone size is listed for some rows: how often the clone was seen (once, few, many), or a class if it is expanded.

d_call: TRBD1; v_call: TRBV2; j_call: TRBJ2-7; cdr3_length: 12; clone_size: .; cdr3_aa: CASSGQGLEQYF; cdr3_nt: TGTGCCAGCAGTGGACAGGGCCTCGAGCAGTACTTC
d_call: TRBD1; v_call: TRBV20-1; j_call: TRBJ1-4; cdr3_length: 14; clone_size: .; cdr3_aa: CSAIEGTGGEKLFF; cdr3_nt: TGCAGTGCGATAGAGGGGACAGGGGGTGAAAAACTGTTTTTT
d_call: .; v_call: TRBV3-1; j_call: TRBJ2-7; cdr3_length: 13; clone_size: many; cdr3_aa: CASSQDPEHEQYF; cdr3_nt: TGTGCCAGCAGCCAAGATCCGGAACACGAGCAGTACTTC
d_call: .; v_call: TRBV29-1; j_call: TRBJ2-5; cdr3_length: 10; clone_size: .; cdr3_aa: CSVSLETQYF; cdr3_nt: TGCAGCGTGTCCCTGGAGACCCAGTACTTC
d_call: .; v_call: TRBV13; j_call: TRBJ2-3; cdr3_length: 15; clone_size: many; cdr3_aa: CASSSLGRPTDTQYF; cdr3_nt: TGTGCCAGCAGCTCATTGGGGCGTCCCACAGATACGCAGTATTTT
d_call: .; v_call: TRBV13; j_call: TRBJ2-5; cdr3_length: 14; clone_size: few; cdr3_aa: CASSLDPYQETQYF; cdr3_nt: TGTGCCAGCAGTTTGGACCCGTACCAAGAGACCCAGTACTTC
d_call: .; v_call: TRBV27; j_call: TRBJ1-5; cdr3_length: 13; clone_size: many; cdr3_aa: CASSWTANQPQHF; cdr3_nt: TGTGCCAGCAGTTGGACAGCGAATCAGCCCCAGCATTTT
d_call: .; v_call: TRBV20-1; j_call: TRBJ2-1; cdr3_length: 13; clone_size: many; cdr3_aa: CSAKGVADNEQFF; cdr3_nt: TGCAGTGCTAAGGGGGTAGCGGACAATGAGCAGTTCTTC
d_call: TRBD2; v_call: TRBV2; j_call: TRBJ2-3; cdr3_length: 14; clone_size: many; cdr3_aa: CASKSGTGTDTQYF; cdr3_nt: TGTGCCAGCAAGAGCGGGACCGGCACAGATACGCAGTATTTT
d_call: .; v_call: TRBV2; j_call: TRBJ1-2; cdr3_length: 16; clone_size: few; cdr3_aa: CAPAPVGGAHDYGYTF; cdr3_nt: TGTGCCCCAGCACCCGTAGGGGGGGCCCACGACTATGGCTACACCTTC
d_call: .; v_call: TRBV28; j_call: TRBJ1-5; cdr3_length: 16; clone_size: many; cdr3_aa: CASSYSRGGSNQPQHF; cdr3_nt: TGTGCCAGCAGTTACTCCAGGGGAGGAAGCAATCAGCCCCAGCATTTT
d_call: .; v_call: TRBV27; j_call: TRBJ1-2; cdr3_length: 13; clone_size: many; cdr3_aa: CASSLSRGVGYTF; cdr3_nt: TGTGCCAGCAGTTTATCGAGGGGGGTTGGCTACACCTTC
d_call: .; v_call: TRBV4-1; j_call: TRBJ2-7; cdr3_length: 15; clone_size: many; cdr3_aa: CASSQETPHTYEQYF; cdr3_nt: TGCGCCAGCAGCCAAGAAACGCCCCATACCTACGAGCAGTACTTC
d_call: .; v_call: TRBV5-1; j_call: TRBJ1-1; cdr3_length: 14; clone_size: many; cdr3_aa: CASVLVQGNTEAFF; cdr3_nt: TGCGCCAGCGTCCTTGTACAGGGGAACACTGAAGCTTTCTTT
d_call: TRBD2; v_call: TRBV20-1; j_call: TRBJ2-3; cdr3_length: 16; clone_size: many; cdr3_aa: CSALRGTSASTDTQYF; cdr3_nt: TGCAGTGCTCTAAGGGGGACTAGCGCTAGCACAGATACGCAGTATTTT
d_call: TRBD1; v_call: TRBV7-2; j_call: TRBJ2-7; cdr3_length: 16; clone_size: many; cdr3_aa: CASSPDWGQGAYEQYF; cdr3_nt: TGTGCCAGCAGCCCAGATTGGGGACAGGGTGCCTACGAGCAGTACTTC
d_call: TRBD1; v_call: TRBV5-1; j_call: TRBJ1-6; cdr3_length: 15; clone_size: many; cdr3_aa: CASSLGTGQNSPLHF; cdr3_nt: TGCGCCAGCAGCCTAGGGACAGGACAAAATTCACCCCTCCACTTT
d_call: .; v_call: TRBV2; j_call: TRBJ2-5; cdr3_length: 14; clone_size: few; cdr3_aa: CASSQESKKETQYF; cdr3_nt: TGTGCCAGCAGCCAAGAGAGCAAGAAAGAGACCCAGTACTTC
d_call: TRBD2; v_call: TRBV20-1; j_call: TRBJ2-5; cdr3_length: 12; clone_size: many; cdr3_aa: CSAKRGQETQYF; cdr3_nt: TGCAGTGCTAAGCGGGGCCAAGAGACCCAGTACTTC
d_call: .; v_call: TRBV28; j_call: TRBJ2-5; cdr3_length: 12; clone_size: .; cdr3_aa: CASSYGPETQYF; cdr3_nt: TGTGCCAGCAGTTACGGACCAGAGACCCAGTACTTC
d_call: .; v_call: TRBV15; j_call: TRBJ1-6; cdr3_length: 15; clone_size: .; cdr3_aa: CATSREQGWNSPLHF; cdr3_nt: TGTGCCACCAGCAGAGAACAGGGTTGGAATTCACCCCTCCACTTT
d_call: .; v_call: TRBV7-9; j_call: TRBJ2-3; cdr3_length: 16; clone_size: .; cdr3_aa: CAGSLMARSSTDTQYF; cdr3_nt: TGTGCCGGCAGCTTAATGGCGCGGTCTAGCACAGATACGCAGTATTTT
d_call: .; v_call: TRBV18; j_call: TRBJ2-5; cdr3_length: 13; clone_size: many; cdr3_aa: CASSSQGQETQYF; cdr3_nt: TGTGCCAGCTCAAGTCAGGGGCAAGAGACCCAGTACTTC
d_call: .; v_call: TRBV6-4; j_call: TRBJ1-1; cdr3_length: 14; clone_size: many; cdr3_aa: CASSLEAGDTEAFF; cdr3_nt: TGTGCCAGCAGTCTGGAAGCCGGGGACACTGAAGCTTTCTTT
d_call: .; v_call: TRBV19; j_call: TRBJ2-7; cdr3_length: 12; clone_size: .; cdr3_aa: CASSNTPYEQYF; cdr3_nt: TGTGCCAGTAGTAACACCCCCTACGAGCAGTACTTC
d_call: .; v_call: TRBV11-2; j_call: TRBJ1-1; cdr3_length: 15; clone_size: few; cdr3_aa: CASSKGGEKSTEAFF; cdr3_nt: TGTGCCAGCAGCAAGGGGGGGGAAAAGAGCACTGAAGCTTTCTTT
d_call: TRBD2; v_call: TRBV28; j_call: TRBJ2-7; cdr3_length: 14; clone_size: many; cdr3_aa: CASRHSGRVDEQYF; cdr3_nt: TGTGCCAGCAGACACAGCGGGAGAGTCGACGAGCAGTACTTC
d_call: .; v_call: TRBV18; j_call: TRBJ1-3; cdr3_length: 15; clone_size: many; cdr3_aa: CASSPGTNSGNTIYF; cdr3_nt: TGTGCCAGCTCACCGGGGACGAACTCTGGAAACACCATATATTTT
d_call: .; v_call: TRBV6-1; j_call: TRBJ2-1; cdr3_length: 13; clone_size: .; cdr3_aa: CASSLTGIGEQFF; cdr3_nt: TGTGCCAGCAGTTTAACAGGGATTGGCGAGCAGTTCTTC
d_call: .; v_call: TRBV4-2; j_call: TRBJ1-1; cdr3_length: 16; clone_size: .; cdr3_aa: CASSQVPRGGGTEAFF; cdr3_nt: TGTGCCAGCAGCCAGGTCCCCCGGGGGGGGGGAACTGAAGCTTTCTTT
d_call: .; v_call: TRBV3-1; j_call: TRBJ1-2; cdr3_length: 13; clone_size: many; cdr3_aa: CASSSAAGFGYTF; cdr3_nt: TGTGCCAGCAGCTCCGCAGCGGGTTTTGGCTACACCTTC
d_call: .; v_call: TRBV28; j_call: TRBJ2-7; cdr3_length: 12; clone_size: many; cdr3_aa: CASKLAGYEQYF; cdr3_nt: TGTGCCAGCAAGCTGGCTGGATACGAGCAGTACTTC
d_call: TRBD1; v_call: TRBV11-2; j_call: TRBJ1-2; cdr3_length: 17; clone_size: many; cdr3_aa: CASRSNRDGRGNYGYTF; cdr3_nt: TGTGCCAGCAGGTCCAATAGGGACGGCAGGGGGAACTATGGCTACACCTTC
d_call: TRBD1; v_call: TRBV20-1; j_call: TRBJ2-1; cdr3_length: 15; clone_size: .; cdr3_aa: CSAGRDWDRVNEQFF; cdr3_nt: TGCAGTGCTGGGAGGGATTGGGACAGGGTGAATGAGCAGTTCTTC
d_call: .; v_call: TRBV7-2; j_call: TRBJ1-1; cdr3_length: 14; clone_size: many; cdr3_aa: CASSPPGQGTEAFF; cdr3_nt: TGTGCCAGCAGCCCCCCCGGGCAGGGCACTGAAGCTTTCTTT
d_call: .; v_call: TRBV30; j_call: TRBJ1-1; cdr3_length: 12; clone_size: many; cdr3_aa: CAWTQGNTEAFF; cdr3_nt: TGTGCCTGGACACAGGGGAACACTGAAGCTTTCTTT
d_call: TRBD1; v_call: TRBV6-2/TRBV6-3; j_call: TRBJ2-1; cdr3_length: 17; clone_size: many; cdr3_aa: CASSFDRAGMAYNEQFF; cdr3_nt: TGTGCCAGCAGTTTCGACAGGGCAGGGATGGCCTACAATGAGCAGTTCTTC
d_call: TRBD2; v_call: TRBV20-1; j_call: TRBJ2-2; cdr3_length: 15; clone_size: many; cdr3_aa: CSARGTSGGTGELFF; cdr3_nt: TGCAGTGCTAGGGGGACTAGCGGAGGCACCGGGGAGCTGTTTTTT
d_call: TRBD2; v_call: TRBV6-2/TRBV6-3; j_call: TRBJ2-5; cdr3_length: 16; clone_size: many; cdr3_aa: CASSSPLAGGWQTQYF; cdr3_nt: TGTGCCAGCAGTAGTCCCTTAGCGGGAGGGTGGCAGACCCAGTACTTC
d_call: TRBD2; v_call: TRBV28; j_call: TRBJ2-4; cdr3_length: 17; clone_size: few; cdr3_aa: CASLSSTSGRATVIQYF; cdr3_nt: TGTGCCAGCCTCTCTTCGACTAGCGGGAGGGCAACTGTCATTCAGTACTTC
d_call: .; v_call: TRBV2; j_call: TRBJ2-2; cdr3_length: 18; clone_size: few; cdr3_aa: CASSEALTGTVYAGELFF; cdr3_nt: TGTGCCAGCAGTGAAGCCCTCACCGGGACGGTGTATGCCGGGGAGCTGTTTTTT
d_call: TRBD2; v_call: TRBV20-1; j_call: TRBJ2-3; cdr3_length: 15; clone_size: many; cdr3_aa: CSARAPLAGTDTQYF; cdr3_nt: TGCAGTGCTAGAGCACCACTAGCGGGCACAGATACGCAGTATTTT
d_call: .; v_call: TRBV7-9; j_call: TRBJ2-5; cdr3_length: 12; clone_size: many; cdr3_aa: CASSAQYETQYF; cdr3_nt: TGTGCCAGCAGCGCACAATACGAGACCCAGTACTTC
d_call: .; v_call: TRBV11-1; j_call: TRBJ2-6; cdr3_length: 15; clone_size: few; cdr3_aa: CASSFGVSGANVLTF; cdr3_nt: TGTGCCAGCAGCTTCGGAGTCTCTGGGGCCAACGTCCTGACTTTC